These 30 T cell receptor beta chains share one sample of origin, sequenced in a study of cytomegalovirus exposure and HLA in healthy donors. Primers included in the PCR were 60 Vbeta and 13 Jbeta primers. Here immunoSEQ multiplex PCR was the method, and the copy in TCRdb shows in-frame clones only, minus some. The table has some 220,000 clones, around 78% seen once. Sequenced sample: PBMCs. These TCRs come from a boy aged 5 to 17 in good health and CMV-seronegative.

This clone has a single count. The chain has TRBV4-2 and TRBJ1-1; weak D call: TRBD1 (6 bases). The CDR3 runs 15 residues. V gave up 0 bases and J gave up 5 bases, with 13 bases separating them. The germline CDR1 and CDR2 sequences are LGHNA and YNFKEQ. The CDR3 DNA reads TGTGCCAGCAGCCAAGATCTACAGGGAGGGACTGAAGCTTTCTTT. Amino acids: CASSQDLQGGTEAFF.

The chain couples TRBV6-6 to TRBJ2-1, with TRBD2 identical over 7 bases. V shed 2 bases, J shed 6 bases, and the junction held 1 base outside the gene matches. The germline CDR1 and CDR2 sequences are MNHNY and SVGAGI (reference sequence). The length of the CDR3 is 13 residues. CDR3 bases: TGTGCCAGCAGTTACCCGGGAGGCAATGAGCAGTTCTTC. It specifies CASSYPGGNEQFF.

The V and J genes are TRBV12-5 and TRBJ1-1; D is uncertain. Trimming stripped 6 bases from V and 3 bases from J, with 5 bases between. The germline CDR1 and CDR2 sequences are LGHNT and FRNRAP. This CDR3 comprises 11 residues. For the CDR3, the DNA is TGTGCTAGTGGCCGGGACACTGAAGCTTTCTTT. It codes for CASGRDTEAFF.

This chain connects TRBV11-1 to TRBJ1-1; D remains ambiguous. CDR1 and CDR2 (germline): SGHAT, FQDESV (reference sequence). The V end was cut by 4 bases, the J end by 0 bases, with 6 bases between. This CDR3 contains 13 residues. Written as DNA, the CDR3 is TGTGCCAGCAGCTCTAGAATGAACACTGAAGCTTTCTTT. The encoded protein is CASSSRMNTEAFF.

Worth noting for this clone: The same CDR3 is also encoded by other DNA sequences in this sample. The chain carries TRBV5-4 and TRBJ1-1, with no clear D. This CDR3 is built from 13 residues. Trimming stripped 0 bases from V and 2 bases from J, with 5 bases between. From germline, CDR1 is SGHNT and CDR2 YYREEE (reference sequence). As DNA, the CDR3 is TGTGCCAGCAGCTTGGGACTTAACACTGAAGCTTTCTTT. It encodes CASSLGLNTEAFF. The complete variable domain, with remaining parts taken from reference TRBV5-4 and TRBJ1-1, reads ETGVTQSPTHLIKTRGQQVTLRCSSQSGHNTVSWYQQALGQGPQFIFQYYREEENGRGNFPPRFSGLQFPNYSSELNVNALELDDSALYLCASSLGLNTEAFFGQGTRLTVV.

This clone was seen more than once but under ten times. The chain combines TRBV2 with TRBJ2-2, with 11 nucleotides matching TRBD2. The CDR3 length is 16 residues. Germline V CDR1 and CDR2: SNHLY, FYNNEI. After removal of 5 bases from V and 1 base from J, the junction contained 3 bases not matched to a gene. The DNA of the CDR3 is TGTGCCAGCAGTCCCGGACTAGCGGGGAACACCGGGGAGCTGTTTTTT. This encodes CASSPGLAGNTGELFF.

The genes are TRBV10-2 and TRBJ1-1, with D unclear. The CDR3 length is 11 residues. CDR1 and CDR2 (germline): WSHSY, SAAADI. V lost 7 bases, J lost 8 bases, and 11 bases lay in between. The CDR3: CASNDGREAFF. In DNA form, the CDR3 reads TGCGCCAGCAATGACGGCAGGGAAGCTTTCTTT.

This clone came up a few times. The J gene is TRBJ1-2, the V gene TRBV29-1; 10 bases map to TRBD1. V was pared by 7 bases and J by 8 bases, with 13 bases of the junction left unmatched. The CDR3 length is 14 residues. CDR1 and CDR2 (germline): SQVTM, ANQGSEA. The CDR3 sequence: CSARPGTGEGGYTF. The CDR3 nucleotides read TGCAGCGCTCGCCCCGGGACAGGGGAGGGGGGCTACACCTTC.

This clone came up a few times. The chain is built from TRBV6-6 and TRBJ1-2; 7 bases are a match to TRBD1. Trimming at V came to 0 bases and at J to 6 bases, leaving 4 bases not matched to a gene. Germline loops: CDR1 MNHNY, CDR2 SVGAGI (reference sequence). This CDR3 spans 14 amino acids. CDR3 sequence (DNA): TGTGCCAGCAGTTACTCCGGGACAGCGGATGGCTACACCTTC. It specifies CASSYSGTADGYTF.

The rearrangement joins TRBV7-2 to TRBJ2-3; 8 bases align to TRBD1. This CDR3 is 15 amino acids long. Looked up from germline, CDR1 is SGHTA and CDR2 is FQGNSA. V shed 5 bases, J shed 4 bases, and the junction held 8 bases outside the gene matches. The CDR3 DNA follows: TGTGCCAGCAGCCCGACAGGGGATGGGTCAGATACGCAGTATTTT. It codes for CASSPTGDGSDTQYF.

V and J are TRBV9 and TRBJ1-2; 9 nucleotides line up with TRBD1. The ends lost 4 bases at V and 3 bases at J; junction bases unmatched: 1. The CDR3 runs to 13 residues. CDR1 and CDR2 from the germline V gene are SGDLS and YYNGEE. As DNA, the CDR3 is TGTGCCAGCAGCCGACAGGGGGACTATGGCTACACCTTC. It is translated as CASSRQGDYGYTF. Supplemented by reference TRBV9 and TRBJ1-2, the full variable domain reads DSGVTQTPKHLITATGQRVTLRCSPRSGDLSVYWYQQSLDQGLQFLIQYYNGEERAKGNILERFSAQQFPDLHSELNLSSLELGDSALYFCASSRQGDYGYTFGSGTRLTVV.

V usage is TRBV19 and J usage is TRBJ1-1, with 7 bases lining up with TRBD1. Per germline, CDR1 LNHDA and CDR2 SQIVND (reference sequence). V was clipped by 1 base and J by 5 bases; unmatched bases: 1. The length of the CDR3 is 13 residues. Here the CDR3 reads CASSIVTGTEAFF. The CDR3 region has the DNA TGTGCCAGTAGTATAGTGACAGGGACTGAAGCTTTCTTT.

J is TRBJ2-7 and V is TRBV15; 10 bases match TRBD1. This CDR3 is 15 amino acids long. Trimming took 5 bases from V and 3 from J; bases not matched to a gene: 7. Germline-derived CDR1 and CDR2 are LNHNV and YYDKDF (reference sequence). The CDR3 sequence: CATSLGGQGFYEQYF. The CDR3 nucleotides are TGTGCCACCAGCCTAGGGGGACAGGGGTTCTACGAGCAGTACTTC. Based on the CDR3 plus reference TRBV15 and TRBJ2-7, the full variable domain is DAMVIQNPRYQVTQFGKPVTLSCSQTLNHNVMYWYQQKSSQAPKLLFHYYDKDFNNEADTPDNFQSRRPNTSFCFLDIRSPGLGDTAMYLCATSLGGQGFYEQYFGPGTRLTVT.

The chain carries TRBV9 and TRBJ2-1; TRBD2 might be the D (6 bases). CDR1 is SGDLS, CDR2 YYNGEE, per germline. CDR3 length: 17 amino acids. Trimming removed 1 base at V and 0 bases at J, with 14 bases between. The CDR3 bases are TGTGCCAGCAGCGTATTCGGCGGGGTAAGCTCCTACAATGAGCAGTTCTTC. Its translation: CASSVFGGVSSYNEQFF.

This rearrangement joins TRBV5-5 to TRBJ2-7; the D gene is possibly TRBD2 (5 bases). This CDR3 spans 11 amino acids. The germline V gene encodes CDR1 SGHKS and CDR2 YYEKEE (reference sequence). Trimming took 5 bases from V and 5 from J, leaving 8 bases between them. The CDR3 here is CASRMRDEQYF. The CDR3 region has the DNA TGTGCCAGCAGAATGAGGGACGAGCAGTACTTC.

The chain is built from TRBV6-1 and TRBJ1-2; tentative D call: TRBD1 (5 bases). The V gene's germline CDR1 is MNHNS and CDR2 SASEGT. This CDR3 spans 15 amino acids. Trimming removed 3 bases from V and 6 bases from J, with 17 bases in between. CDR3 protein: CASSDFRDTSDGYTF. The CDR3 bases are TGTGCCAGCAGTGACTTCAGGGATACCTCAGATGGCTACACCTTC.

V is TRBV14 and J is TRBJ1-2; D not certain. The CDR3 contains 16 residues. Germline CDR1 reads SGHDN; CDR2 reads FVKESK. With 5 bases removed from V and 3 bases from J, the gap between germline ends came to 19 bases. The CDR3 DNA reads TGTGCCAGCAGCTACTCGCGGCCCCCCCGGGACTATGGCTACACCTTC. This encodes CASSYSRPPRDYGYTF.

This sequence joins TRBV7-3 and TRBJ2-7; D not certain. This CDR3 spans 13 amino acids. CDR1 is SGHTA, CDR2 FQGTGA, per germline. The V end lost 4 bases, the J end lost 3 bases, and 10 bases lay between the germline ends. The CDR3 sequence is CASSSWFGYEQYF. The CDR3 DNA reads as TGTGCCAGCAGCTCTTGGTTCGGCTACGAGCAGTACTTC.

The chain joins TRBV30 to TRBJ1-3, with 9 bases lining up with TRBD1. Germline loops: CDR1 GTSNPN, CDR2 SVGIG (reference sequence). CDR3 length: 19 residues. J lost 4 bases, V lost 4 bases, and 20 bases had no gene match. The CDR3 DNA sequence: TGTGCCTGGAATCCGCCCACAGGGGGCATGAGATCTCTCGGAAACACCATATATTTT. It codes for CAWNPPTGGMRSLGNTIYF.

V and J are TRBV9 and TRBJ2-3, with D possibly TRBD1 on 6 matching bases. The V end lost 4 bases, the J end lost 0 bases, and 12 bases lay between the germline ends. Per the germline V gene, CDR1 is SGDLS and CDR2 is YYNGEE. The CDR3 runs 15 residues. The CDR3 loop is CASSIRQDSTDTQYF. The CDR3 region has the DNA TGTGCCAGCAGCATTCGACAGGATAGCACAGATACGCAGTATTTT.

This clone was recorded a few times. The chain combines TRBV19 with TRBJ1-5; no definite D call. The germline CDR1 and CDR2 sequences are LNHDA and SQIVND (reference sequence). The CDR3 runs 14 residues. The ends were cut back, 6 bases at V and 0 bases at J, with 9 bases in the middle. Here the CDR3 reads CASRTPYSNQPQHF. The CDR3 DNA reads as TGTGCCAGTAGGACACCTTATAGCAATCAGCCCCAGCATTTT.

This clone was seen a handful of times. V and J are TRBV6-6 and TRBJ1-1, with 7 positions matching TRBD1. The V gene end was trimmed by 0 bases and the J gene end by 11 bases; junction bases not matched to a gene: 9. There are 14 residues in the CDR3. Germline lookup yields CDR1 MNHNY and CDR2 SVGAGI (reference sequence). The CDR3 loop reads CASSYSIQGSDAFF. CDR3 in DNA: TGTGCCAGCAGTTACTCAATACAGGGGAGTGACGCTTTCTTT.

CDR3 in DNA: TGTGCCAGCAGCTTGTCCCTCTCGGCGGTGAATCAGCCCCAGCATTTT. It yields the protein CASSLSLSAVNQPQHF. This chain uses TRBV5-6 with TRBJ1-5; no definite D call. V lost 1 base and J lost 4, with 15 bases in between. The germline V gene has CDR1 SGHDT and CDR2 YYEEEE. This CDR3 has 16 residues. Full variable domain (remainder filled in from reference TRBV5-6 and TRBJ1-5): DAGVTQSPTHLIKTRGQQVTLRCSPKSGHDTVSWYQQALGQGPQFIFQYYEEEERQRGNFPDRFSGHQFPNYSSELNVNALLLGDSALYLCASSLSLSAVNQPQHFGDGTRLSIL.

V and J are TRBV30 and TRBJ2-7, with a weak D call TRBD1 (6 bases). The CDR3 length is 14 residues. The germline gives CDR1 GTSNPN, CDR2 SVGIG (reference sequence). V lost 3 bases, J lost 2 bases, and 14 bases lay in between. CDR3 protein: CAWRLKGGPYEQYF. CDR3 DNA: TGTGCCTGGAGACTCAAAGGGGGTCCCTACGAGCAGTACTTC.

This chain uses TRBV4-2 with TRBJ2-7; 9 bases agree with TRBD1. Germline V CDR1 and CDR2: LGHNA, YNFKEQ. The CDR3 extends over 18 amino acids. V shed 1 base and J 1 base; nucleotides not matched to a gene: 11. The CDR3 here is CASSQAGTGNEGSYEQYF. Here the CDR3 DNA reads TGTGCCAGCAGCCAAGCCGGGACAGGGAACGAAGGGTCCTACGAGCAGTACTTC.

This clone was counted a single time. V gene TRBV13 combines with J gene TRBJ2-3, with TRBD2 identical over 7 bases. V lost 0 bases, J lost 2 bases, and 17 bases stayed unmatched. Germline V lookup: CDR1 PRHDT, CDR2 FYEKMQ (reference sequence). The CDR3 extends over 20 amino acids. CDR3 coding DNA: TGTGCCAGCAGCTTAGGGCCACAAGTCTGGATGCTAGCGGACACAGATACGCAGTATTTT. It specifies CASSLGPQVWMLADTDTQYF.

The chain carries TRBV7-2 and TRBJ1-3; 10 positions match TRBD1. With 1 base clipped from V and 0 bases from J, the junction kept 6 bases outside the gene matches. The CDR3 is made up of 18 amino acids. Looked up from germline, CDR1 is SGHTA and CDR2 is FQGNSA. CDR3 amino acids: CASSLVGTGAISGNTIYF. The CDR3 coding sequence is TGTGCCAGCAGCTTAGTGGGGACAGGGGCGATCTCTGGAAACACCATATATTTT.

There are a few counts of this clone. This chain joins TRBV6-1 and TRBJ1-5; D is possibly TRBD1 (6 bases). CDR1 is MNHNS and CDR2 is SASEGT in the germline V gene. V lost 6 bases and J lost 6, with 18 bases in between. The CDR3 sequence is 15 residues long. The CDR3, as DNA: TGTGCCAGCAGCCTGGAACCTACAGGGACTCAGCCCCAGCATTTT. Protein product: CASSLEPTGTQPQHF.

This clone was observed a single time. CDR3 sequence (DNA): TGTGCCATCAGTGAGGGCCAGGAAGCTTTCTTT. Protein product: CAISEGQEAFF. The chain is built from TRBV10-3 and TRBJ1-1; D unclear. This CDR3 is built from 11 residues. Trimming shortened V by 2 bases and J by 8 bases, and 6 bases separated the two germline ends. Germline V CDR1 and CDR2: ENHRY, SYGVKD.

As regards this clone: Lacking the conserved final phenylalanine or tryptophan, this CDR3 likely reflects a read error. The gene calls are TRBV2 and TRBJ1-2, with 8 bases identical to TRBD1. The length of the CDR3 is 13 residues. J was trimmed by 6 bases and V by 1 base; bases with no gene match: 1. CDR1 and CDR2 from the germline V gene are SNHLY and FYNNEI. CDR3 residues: CASSEDRGNGYTL. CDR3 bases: TGTGCCAGCAGTGAAGACAGGGGGAATGGCTACACCCTC.